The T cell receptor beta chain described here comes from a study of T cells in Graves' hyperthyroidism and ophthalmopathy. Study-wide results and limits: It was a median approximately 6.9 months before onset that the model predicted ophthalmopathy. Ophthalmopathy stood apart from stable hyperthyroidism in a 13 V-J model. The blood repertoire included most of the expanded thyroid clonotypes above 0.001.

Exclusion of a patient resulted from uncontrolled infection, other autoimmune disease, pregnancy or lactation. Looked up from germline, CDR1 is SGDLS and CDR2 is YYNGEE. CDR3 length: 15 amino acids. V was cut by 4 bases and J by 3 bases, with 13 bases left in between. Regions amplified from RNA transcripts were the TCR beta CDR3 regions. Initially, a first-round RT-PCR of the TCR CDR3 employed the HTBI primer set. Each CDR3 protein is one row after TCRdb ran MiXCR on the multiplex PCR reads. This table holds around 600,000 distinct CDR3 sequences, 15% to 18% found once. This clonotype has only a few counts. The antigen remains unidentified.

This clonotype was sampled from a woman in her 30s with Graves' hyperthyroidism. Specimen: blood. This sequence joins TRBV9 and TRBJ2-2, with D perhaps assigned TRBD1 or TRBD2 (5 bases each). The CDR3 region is CASSPSGTYTGELFF. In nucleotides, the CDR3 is TGTGCCAGCAGCCCTTCCGGGACCTACACCGGGGAGCTGTTTTTT.